The T cell receptor (beta chain) described here comes from a study of blood T cell repertoires in COVID-19. Overall study context: In each case, the material was cDNA or gDNA derived from T cells, B-cell-depleted T cells, or PBMCs.

Trimming took off 3 bases at V and 0 bases at J, with 11 bases between the two ends. Germline V lookup: CDR1 SGHDT, CDR2 YYEEEE. This CDR3 spans 15 amino acids. This clone has just one count. Original analysis: Counts of nucleated cells, estimated from reference gene primer amplification, were obtained. The protocol was immunoSEQ multiplex PCR, while the TCRdb copy is restricted to in-frame clones and leaves out a portion. The DNA gave D and trimming, while V, J and clone size come from that table. The table includes more than 70,000 clones, 88% detected once. Sequences were obtained from peripheral blood. The chain recombines TRBV5-6 with TRBJ2-3; D is perhaps TRBD1 (6 bases). This sequence was found in a human donor in a cohort sampled during active COVID-19. CDR3 in amino acids: CASSWDTSSTDTQYF. CDR3 nucleotide sequence: TGTGCCAGCAGCTGGGACACTTCTAGCACAGATACGCAGTATTTT.